The 11 T cell receptor beta chains below come from one sample, sequenced in a study of T cell responses to AZD1222 COVID-19 vaccine. Sequencing was performed with immunoSEQ multiplex PCR; in TCRdb, only in-frame clones are kept and a portion is missing. Of under 150,000 clones in the sample, over 75% were seen once. The source was peripheral blood, collected on day 0 of AZD1222 vaccination. These receptors were obtained from an adult in good health.

The V call is TRBV3-1 (or the pseudogene TRBV3-2), the J call TRBJ2-2; TRBD2 matches at 12 bases. This CDR3 is 19 amino acids long. J was trimmed by 6 bases and V by 0 bases; bases with no gene match: 11. The V gene's germline CDR1 is LGHDT and CDR2 YNNKEL (reference sequence). CDR3 sequence (DNA): TGTGCCAGCAGCCAAGAACTCTTACTAGCGGGAGGTTACGCCGGGGAGCTGTTTTTT. As protein: CASSQELLLAGGYAGELFF.

V and J are TRBV7-9 and TRBJ1-2; D might be TRBD1 (5 bases). The CDR3 runs to 12 residues. Germline values: CDR1 SEHNR, CDR2 FQNEAQ (reference sequence). V lost 11 bases to trimming and J lost 3 bases, with 13 bases between them. DNA for the CDR3: TGTGCCGGCGGGGGGGTCCACTATGGCTACACCTTC. This gives the protein CAGGGVHYGYTF.

This chain links TRBV4-1 with TRBJ2-7, with D tentatively TRBD1 (5 bases). The CDR3 is 14 amino acids. Germline CDR1 reads MGHRA; CDR2 reads YSYEKL. V was cut by 1 base and J by 2 bases, with 9 bases left in between. CDR3 residues: CASSQAPGTYEQYF. The CDR3 DNA follows: TGCGCCAGCAGCCAAGCGCCAGGGACCTACGAGCAGTACTTC.

J is TRBJ2-2 and V is TRBV7-3, with D unclear. V was trimmed by 8 bases and J by 0 bases, leaving 4 bases between them. From germline, CDR1 is SGHTA and CDR2 FQGTGA. The CDR3 sequence is 12 residues long. CDR3 sequence: CASGANTGELFF. In nucleotides, the CDR3 is TGTGCCAGCGGCGCGAACACCGGGGAGCTGTTTTTT.

The gene calls are TRBV4-1 and TRBJ2-6, with D unresolved. Germline values: CDR1 MGHRA, CDR2 YSYEKL. CDR3 length: 17 residues. V was cut by 0 bases and J by 0 bases, with 9 bases left in between. The CDR3 reads CASSQDERFSGANVLTF. CDR3 sequence (DNA): TGCGCCAGCAGCCAAGATGAGAGGTTCTCTGGGGCCAACGTCCTGACTTTC.

The rearrangement joins TRBV7-9 to TRBJ1-5; D remains unclear. CDR1 SEHNR and CDR2 FQNEAQ come from the germline V gene (reference sequence). The CDR3 spans 14 residues. V shed 5 bases and J shed 7 bases, with 15 bases lying between them. The CDR3 loop reads CASSPVGVEQPQHF. The CDR3, as DNA: TGTGCCAGCAGCCCCGTCGGGGTGGAACAGCCCCAGCATTTT.

The genes are TRBV7-2 and TRBJ2-1; D perhaps matches TRBD2 (6 bases). The germline V and J ends were trimmed by 3 bases and 10 bases, with 13 bases remaining between them. The CDR3 is made up of 13 amino acids. Germline V gene data show CDR1 as SGHTA and CDR2 as FQGNSA. CDR3 sequence: CASSLGGPWEQFF. CDR3 sequence (DNA): TGTGCCAGCAGCTTGGGGGGACCTTGGGAGCAGTTCTTC.

This chain joins TRBV10-3 and TRBJ2-4; weak D call: TRBD1 (5 bases). Per germline, CDR1 ENHRY and CDR2 SYGVKD. V lost 0 bases and J lost 6, with 9 bases in between. CDR3 length: 14 residues. The CDR3 loop reads CAISESKGVNIQYF. The DNA of the CDR3 is TGTGCCATCAGTGAGTCGAAAGGGGTAAACATTCAGTACTTC.

The rearrangement uses TRBV3-1 (or the pseudogene TRBV3-2) and TRBJ2-1; TRBD2 matches at 10 bases. Germline assignment: CDR1 LGHDT and CDR2 YNNKEL (reference sequence). The length of the CDR3 is 15 residues. Trimming took 7 bases from V and 3 from J; bases not matched to a gene: 6. The CDR3 nucleotides are TGTGCCAGCACCCCGGGACTAGCGAACTACAATGAGCAGTTCTTC. The encoded protein is CASTPGLANYNEQFF.

This clone was picked up one time. V is TRBV9 and J is TRBJ1-3; TRBD1 agrees at 9 bases. This CDR3 has 14 amino acids. The V and J ends lost 3 bases and 4 bases, in that order; junction bases with no gene match: 2. Germline V gene sequence: CDR1 SGDLS, CDR2 YYNGEE. The CDR3 loop is CASSAGTGGNTIYF. CDR3 nucleotide sequence: TGTGCCAGCAGCGCAGGGACAGGGGGAAACACCATATATTTT. Using reference TRBV9 and TRBJ1-3 for the parts outside the CDR3, the full variable domain is DSGVTQTPKHLITATGQRVTLRCSPRSGDLSVYWYQQSLDQGLQFLIQYYNGEERAKGNILERFSAQQFPDLHSELNLSSLELGDSALYFCASSAGTGGNTIYFGEGSWLTVV.

This chain uses TRBV5-4 with TRBJ2-2, with D perhaps being TRBD1 or TRBD2 (5 bases each). Germline CDR1 reads SGHNT; CDR2 reads YYREEE (reference sequence). This CDR3 contains 16 residues. The germline V and J ends were trimmed by 4 bases and 0 bases, with 13 bases remaining between them. The CDR3 is CASSPGPRTNTGELFF. The CDR3 bases are TGTGCCAGCAGCCCGGGACCGCGAACGAACACCGGGGAGCTGTTTTTT. Complete variable domain (other parts from reference TRBV5-4 and TRBJ2-2): ETGVTQSPTHLIKTRGQQVTLRCSSQSGHNTVSWYQQALGQGPQFIFQYYREEENGRGNFPPRFSGLQFPNYSSELNVNALELDDSALYLCASSPGPRTNTGELFFGEGSRLTVL.